The T cell receptor beta chain under discussion was sequenced for a study of blood T cell repertoires in COVID-19. Study information: Both acute and convalescent COVID-19 samples were obtained from the United States, Italy and Spain.

During active infection, Seattle patients enrolled and were then monitored through disease. TCRdb's table, derived via immunoSEQ multiplex PCR, lists solely in-frame clones and lacks some. The sample consists of around 120,000 clones, almost 90% of them appearing once. V lost 7 bases to trimming and J lost 0 bases, with 10 bases between them. Per germline, CDR1 GTSNPN and CDR2 SVGIG (reference sequence). The CDR3 length is 14 residues. The sample consisted of peripheral blood. The chain uses TRBV30 and TRBJ1-6, with D unresolved. The TCR was taken from an older woman with COVID-19, enrolled during active disease. CDR3 DNA: TGTGCCTTGGAGGAGGACTCCTATAATTCACCCCTCCACTTT. Protein product: CALEEDSYNSPLHF.